These 14 T cell receptor beta chains came from one sample sequenced in a study of blood T cell repertoires in COVID-19. Profiled with immunoSEQ multiplex PCR; TCRdb holds only in-frame clones, not every one. Among approximately 240,000 clones listed, around four fifths were seen once. Sequenced material: peripheral blood. The receptors shown here come from a man in his fifties with acute or convalescent COVID-19.

This clone appeared a few times. The chain links TRBV12-1 to TRBJ1-6; the table's D call, TRBD1, has no DNA check behind it. TRBV12-1 is a listed pseudogene. The CDR3 spans 16 residues. Here the CDR3 reads CASSLDSFSYNSPLHF. DNA of the CDR3: TGTGCCAGCAGCCTCGACAGTTTCTCCTATAATTCACCCCTCCACTTT.

This clone was found once. One end of the junction varies from germline; a read error may be responsible. The rearrangement links TRBV7-8 to TRBJ2-1; 8 nucleotides agree with TRBD1. Germline V gene sequence: CDR1 SGHVS, CDR2 FQNEAQ. This CDR3 has 12 amino acids. The CDR3: CASSHRTGFAIF. The CDR3 nucleotides are TGTGCCAGCAGCCACCGGACAGGGTTCGCGATCTTC.

This clone was observed once. The V call is TRBV9, the J call TRBJ2-1; 7 bases are a match to TRBD2. This CDR3 has 15 amino acids. Trimming took 0 bases from V and 5 from J; bases not matched to a gene: 5. Germline V gives CDR1 SGDLS, CDR2 YYNGEE. The CDR3 protein is CASSVVPGGNNEQFF. The CDR3 DNA reads TGTGCCAGCAGCGTAGTCCCGGGGGGAAACAATGAGCAGTTCTTC.

A single count supports this clone. The genes are TRBV30 and TRBJ1-5; D gene unclear. The V gene lost 0 bases and the J gene lost 1 base, with 13 bases spanning the gap. The CDR3 is 16 residues long. Germline V gene lookup returns CDR1 GTSNPN and CDR2 SVGIG (reference sequence). DNA of the CDR3: TGTGCCTGGAGTGTTAAAATGGCAGTGAGCAATCAGCCCCAGCATTTT. This translates into CAWSVKMAVSNQPQHF.

The chain employs TRBV2 and TRBJ2-7; no definite D call. The CDR3 consists of 14 residues. The germline gives CDR1 SNHLY, CDR2 FYNNEI. Between the trimmed V and J ends, which lost 4 bases and 6 bases, there was a span of 16 bases. The CDR3 DNA is TGTGCCAGCAGTGCTTTCAGTACCCTGTCCGAGCAGTACTTC. This gives the protein CASSAFSTLSEQYF.

The genes are TRBV7-3 and TRBJ1-2, with TRBD1 matching 7 bases. This CDR3 contains 14 residues. V lost 4 bases to trimming and J lost 8 bases; unmatched junction nucleotides: 10. Germline CDR1 is SGHTA and CDR2 is FQGTGA. CDR3 sequence: CASSSGTAPGGYTF. Written as DNA, the CDR3 is TGTGCCAGCAGCTCAGGGACAGCCCCGGGCGGCTACACCTTC.

The rearrangement links TRBV9 to TRBJ1-4; TRBD1 agrees at 11 bases. The trim removed 4 bases at V and 8 bases at J, leaving 4 bases unmatched. CDR3 length: 14 residues. Germline V CDR1 and CDR2: SGDLS, YYNGEE. CDR3 sequence (DNA): TGTGCCAGCAGCCCGGGACAGGGGGTAGAAAAACTGTTTTTT. Protein product: CASSPGQGVEKLFF.

This sequence joins TRBV25-1 and TRBJ2-1; the D gene is possibly TRBD2 (5 bases). V was trimmed by 3 bases and J by 7 bases, leaving 16 bases between them. Germline lookup yields CDR1 MGHDK and CDR2 SYGVNS. The CDR3 contains 15 residues. CDR3 in DNA: TGTGCCAGCAGTGACGAGGGATCCCCCTTGAATGAGCAGTTCTTC. Translated: CASSDEGSPLNEQFF.

The chain has TRBV2 and TRBJ1-5; D is perhaps TRBD1 (5 bases). The germline gives CDR1 SNHLY, CDR2 FYNNEI. V was clipped by 1 base and J by 9 bases, with 16 bases between them. The CDR3 is made up of 15 amino acids. CDR3 DNA: TGTGCCAGCAGTGAAGGAGGGCGGGGCTCCTCGCCCCAGCATTTT. The encoded protein is CASSEGGRGSSPQHF. The full variable domain, with the rest looked up from reference TRBV2 and TRBJ1-5, is EPEVTQTPSHQVTQMGQEVILRCVPISNHLYFYWYRQILGQKVEFLVSFYNNEISEKSEIFDDQFSVERPDGSNFTLKIRSTKLEDSAMYFCASSEGGRGSSPQHFGDGTRLSIL.

The chain links TRBV6-1 to TRBJ1-1; 8 nucleotides agree with TRBD1. The CDR3 covers 17 residues. Germline loops: CDR1 MNHNS, CDR2 SASEGT. V dropped 0 bases and J dropped 6; count of bases not matched to a gene: 12. In DNA, the CDR3 is TGTGCCAGCAGTGAAGCATTGGTGCAGGGGGCGCAGGCTGAAGCTTTCTTT. This gives the protein CASSEALVQGAQAEAFF.

In the case of this clone: Other DNA sequences from this sample encode an identical CDR3 as well. The J gene is TRBJ1-5, the V gene TRBV5-1; TRBD1 is a possible D gene (5 bases). Trimming pared 1 base from V and 4 bases from J, leaving 6 bases between. Germline CDR1 is SGHRS and CDR2 is YFSETQ. This CDR3 spans 13 amino acids. The CDR3 spells CASSLSGNQPQHF. CDR3 bases: TGCGCCAGCAGCTTGTCAGGGAATCAGCCCCAGCATTTT.

This chain uses TRBV2 with TRBJ2-3, with D perhaps matching TRBD1 (5 bases). The CDR3 is 14 residues long. V lost 6 bases and J lost 4, with 14 bases in between. Germline CDR1 is SNHLY and CDR2 is FYNNEI. The CDR3 region has the DNA TGTGCCAGCAGGTCCCAGGGATCTTCAGATACGCAGTATTTT. The encoded protein is CASRSQGSSDTQYF.

This rearrangement joins TRBV5-5 to TRBJ2-3; 7 bases agree with TRBD2. In germline, CDR1 is SGHKS, CDR2 YYEKEE (reference sequence). The CDR3 sequence is 14 residues long. The junction had 4 bases not matched to a gene; V was cut back by 4 bases and J by 2 bases. CDR3 coding DNA: TGTGCCAGCAGCACGGGACTACTCACAGATACGCAGTATTTT. It translates to CASSTGLLTDTQYF.

The J gene is TRBJ1-2, the V gene TRBV12-5; D uncertain. Trimming cost V 5 bases and J 0 bases, with 22 bases left between them. Per the germline V gene, CDR1 is LGHNT and CDR2 is FRNRAP. This CDR3 is built from 18 residues. For the CDR3, the DNA is TGTGCTAGTGGTCCCTGGGAGGAATCAAGTCTAGCTAACTATGGCTACACCTTC. It codes for CASGPWEESSLANYGYTF.